These T cell receptor beta chains were read from a single sample in a study of blood T cells in healthy people across ages. TCRdb re-called the 5' RACE reads with MiXCR, one entry per CDR3 protein. The data contain almost 800,000 distinct CDR3 sequences, 58% of them singletons. The specimen sequenced was blood. The receptors shown here come from a man under 40 in good health. Both conserved end residues are part of each CDR3. A D gene is named only where the DNA matches it firmly. Rows may omit the clone size; those that give it use once, few, many or a size class.

>.|TRBD1|TRBV9|TRBJ2-3
TGTGCCAGCAGCGTAGGTGCAGGGGGAGTAGGCACAGATACGCAGTATTTT
CASSVGAGGVGTDTQYF
>.|TRBD1|TRBV5-1|TRBJ2-5
TGCGCCAGCAGCTGGGGGGACAGGATGGGACAAGAGACCCAGTACTTC
CASSWGDRMGQETQYF
>.|TRBD1|TRBV30|TRBJ2-4
TGTGCCTGGACTAGATCACGGGACAGGGGGAAGTACTTC
CAWTRSRDRGKYF
>.|TRBD1|TRBV20-1|TRBJ2-1
TGCAGTGCTAGACAGGGGGCGACGAGATTCAATGAGCAGTTCTTC
CSARQGATRFNEQFF
>few|TRBD2|TRBV2|TRBJ2-7
TGTGCCAGCAGTCGGGGGGTTACCTACGAGCAGTACTTC
CASSRGVTYEQYF
>.|TRBD1|TRBV15|TRBJ1-2
TGTGCCACCAGCAGACCCCCTCCGGGACAGTCAAACTATGGCTACACCTTC
CATSRPPPGQSNYGYTF
>.|TRBD1|TRBV5-1|TRBJ2-7
TGCGCCAGCAGCCACGACAGGGGACGAGTACTTCGCGAGCAGTACTTC
CASSHDRGRVLREQYF
>.|.|TRBV6-2/TRBV6-3|TRBJ1-2
TGTGCCAGCAGCCCCAAGGTGGCAGTGGGCTACACCTTC
CASSPKVAVGYTF
>.|TRBD1|TRBV5-6|TRBJ1-2
TGTGCCAGCAGCTTGCGGTCGGGACAGGGGACTTATGGCTACACCTTC
CASSLRSGQGTYGYTF
>few|.|TRBV5-1|TRBJ2-3
TGCGCCAGCTCGACACTAAACAGGGATACGCAGTATTTT
CASSTLNRDTQYF
>once|.|TRBV4-1|TRBJ2-4
TGCGCCAGCAGCCAAGTATTCTCGGCAGGGTTCGGGAACATTCAGTACTTC
CASSQVFSAGFGNIQYF
>few|.|TRBV5-1|TRBJ2-7
TGCGCCAGCAGCTTAGACCCACTCGAGCAGTACTTC
CASSLDPLEQYF
>.|.|TRBV4-3|TRBJ2-2
TGCGCCAGCAGCCAAGATGTCGGCGGTACGGGCGGGACCGGGGAGCTGTTTTTT
CASSQDVGGTGGTGELFF
>few|TRBD1|TRBV11-2|TRBJ2-5
TGTGCCAGCAGCCCCGACAGGGCAATGGAGACCCAGTACTTC
CASSPDRAMETQYF
>.|.|TRBV20-1|TRBJ1-2
TGCAGTGCTAGAGGGGGCTATGGCTACACCTTC
CSARGGYGYTF
>once|.|TRBV5-6|TRBJ2-7
TGTGCCAGCAGCTGGGCCCTTGGGTCCGAGCAGTACTTC
CASSWALGSEQYF
>.|.|TRBV12-3/TRBV12-4|TRBJ2-1
TGTGCCAGCACCCCACAACTTTTCAATGAGCAGTTCTTC
CASTPQLFNEQFF
>.|TRBD1|TRBV6-6|TRBJ1-1
TGTGCCAGCAAGGGACAGACTGAAGCTTTCTTT
CASKGQTEAFF
>.|.|TRBV3-1|TRBJ1-5
TGTGCCAGCAGCTACCAGTGGCGGAATCAGCCCCAGCATTTT
CASSYQWRNQPQHF
>many|.|TRBV7-2|TRBJ2-3
TGTGCCAGCAGCTATGGTTCACCGGTCACAGATACGCAGTATTTT
CASSYGSPVTDTQYF
>few|.|TRBV7-9|TRBJ2-5
TGTGCCAGCAGCTTAGATGGGTTTAAAGAAGAGACCCAGTACTTC
CASSLDGFKEETQYF
>.|TRBD1|TRBV5-6|TRBJ2-7
TGTGCCAGCAGCTCGAACCGGGACAGATATACGAGTAATCTCTACGAGCAGTACTTC
CASSSNRDRYTSNLYEQYF
>.|TRBD1|TRBV4-2|TRBJ2-3
TGTGCCAGCAGCCAAGCATCGATCGGGACAGACACAGATACGCAGTATTTT
CASSQASIGTDTDTQYF
>.|TRBD2|TRBV20-1|TRBJ2-1
TGCAGTGCTAGAGGTGATAGCGGGAGGGGACATGAGCAGTTCTTC
CSARGDSGRGHEQFF
>.|TRBD2|TRBV4-2|TRBJ2-7
TGTGCCAGCAGCCAAGAACAAGCGGGAGCTTTTAACGAGCAGTACTTC
CASSQEQAGAFNEQYF
>.|TRBD2|TRBV20-1|TRBJ2-7
TGCAGTGCTTACTCCGGGACTAGCGGGGCCTACGAGCAGTACTTC
CSAYSGTSGAYEQYF
>.|TRBD2|TRBV20-1|TRBJ2-1
TGCAGTGCTGGGGCGGGGGGGGCCTCCTACAATGAGCAGTTCTTC
CSAGAGGASYNEQFF
>few|.|TRBV3-1|TRBJ1-2
TGTGCCAGCAGTCAACGGACAGAGGGGGGCTACACCTTC
CASSQRTEGGYTF
>.|.|TRBV7-2|TRBJ2-3
TGTGCCACGGCAGGGGATAGCACAGATACGCAGTATTTT
CATAGDSTDTQYF
>once|TRBD2|TRBV4-3|TRBJ2-1
TGCGCCAGCAGCCAAGAAGAGCGGGGGTGCCCTACTTGCTCCTACAATGAGCAGTTCTTC
CASSQEERGCPTCSYNEQFF
>few|.|TRBV7-9|TRBJ1-1
TGTGCCAGCAGTCCCCCTCTTGGCACTGAAGCTTTCTTT
CASSPPLGTEAFF
>.|TRBD1|TRBV7-8|TRBJ2-7
TGTGCCAGCAGCTTCGGGACAGGGAAAGGCGAGCAGTACTTC
CASSFGTGKGEQYF
>.|TRBD2|TRBV7-2|TRBJ2-4
TGTGCCAGCAGCTTAGCGACTAGCGGGTTACAGTACTTC
CASSLATSGLQYF
>.|.|TRBV29-1|TRBJ2-7
TGCAGCGTGCAACAGGGTAGTGCCTACGAGCAGTACTTC
CSVQQGSAYEQYF
>.|TRBD1|TRBV5-1|TRBJ1-1
TGCGCCAGCAGCATAGGACAGGGGGAGAACACTGAAGCTTTCTTT
CASSIGQGENTEAFF
>.|.|TRBV19|TRBJ1-5
TGTGCCAGTAGTCCAACGATAAATCAGCCCCAGCATTTT
CASSPTINQPQHF
>.|.|TRBV20-1|TRBJ1-2
TGCAGTGCTAGTTCGGCCAGCTATGGCTACACCTTC
CSASSASYGYTF
>.|.|TRBV4-3|TRBJ2-7
TGCGCCAGCAGCCAAGAGCTAGGGGCCTCCTACGAGCAGTACTTC
CASSQELGASYEQYF
>.|.|TRBV21-1|TRBJ2-1
TGTGCCAGCAGCAATTGTAGCGGGAAACTCTACAATGAGCAGTTCTTC
CASSNCSGKLYNEQFF